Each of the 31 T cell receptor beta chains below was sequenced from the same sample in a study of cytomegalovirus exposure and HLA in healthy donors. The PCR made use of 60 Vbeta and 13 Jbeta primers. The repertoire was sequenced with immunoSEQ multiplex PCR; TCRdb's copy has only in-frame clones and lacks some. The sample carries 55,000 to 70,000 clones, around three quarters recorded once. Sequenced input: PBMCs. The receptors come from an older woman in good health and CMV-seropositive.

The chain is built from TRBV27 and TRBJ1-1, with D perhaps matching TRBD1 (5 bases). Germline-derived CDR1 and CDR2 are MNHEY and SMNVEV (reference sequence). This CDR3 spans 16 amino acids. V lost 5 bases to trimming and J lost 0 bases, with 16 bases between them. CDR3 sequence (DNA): TGTGCCAGCAGTCCCCTCTCGGCAGGGATGAACACTGAAGCTTTCTTT. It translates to CASSPLSAGMNTEAFF.

The CDR3 here is CASSSQGISGTGDIQYF. The CDR3 bases are TGCGCCAGCAGCTCACAGGGGATATCCGGGACCGGGGACATTCAGTACTTC. The V gene is TRBV5-1, the J gene TRBJ2-4; 7 bases are a match to TRBD1. This CDR3 contains 17 residues. Germline V gene lookup returns CDR1 SGHRS and CDR2 YFSETQ. After removal of 3 bases from V and 8 bases from J, the junction contained 17 bases not matched to a gene.

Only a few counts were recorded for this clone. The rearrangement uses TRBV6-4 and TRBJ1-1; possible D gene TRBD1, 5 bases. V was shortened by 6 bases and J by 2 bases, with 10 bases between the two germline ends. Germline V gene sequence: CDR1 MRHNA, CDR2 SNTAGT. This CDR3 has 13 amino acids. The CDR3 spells CASRYDSNTEAFF. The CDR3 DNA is TGTGCCAGCAGATACGACAGTAACACTGAAGCTTTCTTT.

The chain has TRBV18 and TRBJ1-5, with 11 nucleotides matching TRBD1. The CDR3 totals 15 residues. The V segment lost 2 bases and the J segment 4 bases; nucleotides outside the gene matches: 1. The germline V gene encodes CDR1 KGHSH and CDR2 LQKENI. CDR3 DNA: TGTGCCAGCTCACCAGGGACAGGGGGGAATCAGCCCCAGCATTTT. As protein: CASSPGTGGNQPQHF.

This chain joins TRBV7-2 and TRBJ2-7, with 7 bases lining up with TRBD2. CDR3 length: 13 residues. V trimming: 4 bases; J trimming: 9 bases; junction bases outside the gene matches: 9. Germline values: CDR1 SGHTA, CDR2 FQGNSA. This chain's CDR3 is CASSSGGGDGQYF. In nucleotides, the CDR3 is TGTGCCAGCAGCTCGGGAGGCGGGGATGGGCAGTACTTC.

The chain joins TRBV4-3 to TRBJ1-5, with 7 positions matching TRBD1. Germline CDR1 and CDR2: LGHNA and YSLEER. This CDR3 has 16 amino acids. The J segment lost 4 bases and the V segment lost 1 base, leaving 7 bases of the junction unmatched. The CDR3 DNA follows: TGCGCCAGCAGCCAAGGACCCGGGACAGAGAATCAGCCCCAGCATTTT. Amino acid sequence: CASSQGPGTENQPQHF.

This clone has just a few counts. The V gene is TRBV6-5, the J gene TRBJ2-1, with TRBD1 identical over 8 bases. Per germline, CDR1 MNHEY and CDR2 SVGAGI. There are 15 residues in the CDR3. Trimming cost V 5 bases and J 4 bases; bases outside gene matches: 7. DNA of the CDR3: TGTGCCAGCAGTCAGTGGGGACAGGATTACAATGAGCAGTTCTTC. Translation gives CASSQWGQDYNEQFF.

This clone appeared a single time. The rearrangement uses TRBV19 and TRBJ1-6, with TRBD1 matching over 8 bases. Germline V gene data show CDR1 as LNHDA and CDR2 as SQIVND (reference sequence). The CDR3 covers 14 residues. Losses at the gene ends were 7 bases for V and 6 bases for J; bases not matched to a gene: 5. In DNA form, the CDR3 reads TGTGCCAGTACCCAACAGGGGGGTAATTCACCCCTCCACTTT. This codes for CASTQQGGNSPLHF.

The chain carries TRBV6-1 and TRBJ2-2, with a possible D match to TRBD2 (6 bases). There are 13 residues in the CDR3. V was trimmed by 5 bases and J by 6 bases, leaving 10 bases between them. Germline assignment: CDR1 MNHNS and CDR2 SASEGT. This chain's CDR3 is CASSSGEAGELFF. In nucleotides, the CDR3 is TGTGCCAGCAGTTCCGGGGAGGCCGGGGAGCTGTTTTTT.

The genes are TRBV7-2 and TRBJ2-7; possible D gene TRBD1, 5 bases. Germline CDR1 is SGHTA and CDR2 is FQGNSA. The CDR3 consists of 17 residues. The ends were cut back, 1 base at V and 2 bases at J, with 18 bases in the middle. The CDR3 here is CASSLEQRQGITYEQYF. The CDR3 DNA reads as TGTGCCAGCAGCTTAGAACAACGGCAGGGTATCACCTACGAGCAGTACTTC.

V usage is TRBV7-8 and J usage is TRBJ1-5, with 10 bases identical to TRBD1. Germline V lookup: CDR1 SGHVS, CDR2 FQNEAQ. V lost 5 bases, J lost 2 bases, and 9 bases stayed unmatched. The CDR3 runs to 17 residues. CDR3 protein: CASSPPTGGRGNQPQHF. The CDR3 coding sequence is TGTGCCAGCAGCCCCCCGACAGGGGGCAGGGGCAATCAGCCCCAGCATTTT. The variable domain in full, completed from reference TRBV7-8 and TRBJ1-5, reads GAGVSQSPRYKVAKRGQDVALRCDPISGHVSLFWYQQALGQGPEFLTYFQNEAQLDKSGLPSDRFFAERPEGSVSTLKIQRTQQEDSAVYLCASSPPTGGRGNQPQHFGDGTRLSIL.

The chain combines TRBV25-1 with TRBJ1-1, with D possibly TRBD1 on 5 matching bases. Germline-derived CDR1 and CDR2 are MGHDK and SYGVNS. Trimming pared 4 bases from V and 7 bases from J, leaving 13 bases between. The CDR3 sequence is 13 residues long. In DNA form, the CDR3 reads TGTGCCAGCAGTGGCCTAACAAGGGGTGAAGCTTTCTTT. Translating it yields CASSGLTRGEAFF.

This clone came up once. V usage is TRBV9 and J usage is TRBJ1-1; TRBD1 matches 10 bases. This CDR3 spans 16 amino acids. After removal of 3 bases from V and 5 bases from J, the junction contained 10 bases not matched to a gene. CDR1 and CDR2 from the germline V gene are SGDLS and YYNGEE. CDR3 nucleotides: TGTGCCAGCAGCGCCGGGGGGACAGGGGTGTTTACTGAAGCTTTCTTT. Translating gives CASSAGGTGVFTEAFF.

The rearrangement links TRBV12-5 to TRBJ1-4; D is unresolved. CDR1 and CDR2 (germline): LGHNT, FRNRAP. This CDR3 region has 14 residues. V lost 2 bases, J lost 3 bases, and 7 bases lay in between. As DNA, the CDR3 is TGTGCTAGTGGTTTGACAGCCCCTAATGAAAAACTGTTTTTT. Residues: CASGLTAPNEKLFF.

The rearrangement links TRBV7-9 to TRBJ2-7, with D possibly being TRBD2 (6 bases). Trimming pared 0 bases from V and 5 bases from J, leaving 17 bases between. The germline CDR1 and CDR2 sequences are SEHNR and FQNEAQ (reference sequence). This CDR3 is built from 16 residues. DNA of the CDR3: TGTGCCAGCAGCTTAGCGTTTGGGGGGAATTGGGACGAGCAGTACTTC. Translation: CASSLAFGGNWDEQYF.

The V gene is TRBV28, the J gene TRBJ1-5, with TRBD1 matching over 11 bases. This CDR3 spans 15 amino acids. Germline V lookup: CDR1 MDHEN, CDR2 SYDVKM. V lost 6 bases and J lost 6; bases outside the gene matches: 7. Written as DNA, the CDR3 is TGTGCCAGCAGGGCCGGGACAGGGGGATTTCAGCCCCAGCATTTT. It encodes CASRAGTGGFQPQHF.

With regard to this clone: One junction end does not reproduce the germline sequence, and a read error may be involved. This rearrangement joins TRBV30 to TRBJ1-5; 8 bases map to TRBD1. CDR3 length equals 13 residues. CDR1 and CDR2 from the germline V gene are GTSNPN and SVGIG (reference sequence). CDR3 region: CAWSTHRDRPRNF. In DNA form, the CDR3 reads TGTGCCTGGAGTACACACCGGGACAGGCCTCGGAATTTT.

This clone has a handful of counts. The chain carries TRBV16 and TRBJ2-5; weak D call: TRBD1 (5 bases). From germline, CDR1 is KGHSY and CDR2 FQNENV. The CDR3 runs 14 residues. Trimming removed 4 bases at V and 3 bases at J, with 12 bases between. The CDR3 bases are TGTGCCAGCAGCCTAATGAGACAGAAAGAGACCCAGTACTTC. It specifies CASSLMRQKETQYF.

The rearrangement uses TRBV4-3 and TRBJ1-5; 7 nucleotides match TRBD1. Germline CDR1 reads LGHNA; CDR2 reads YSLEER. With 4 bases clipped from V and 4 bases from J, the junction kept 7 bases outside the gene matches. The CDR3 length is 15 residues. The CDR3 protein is CASSLYIQGNQPQHF. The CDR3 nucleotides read TGCGCCAGCAGCCTCTATATACAGGGGAATCAGCCCCAGCATTTT.

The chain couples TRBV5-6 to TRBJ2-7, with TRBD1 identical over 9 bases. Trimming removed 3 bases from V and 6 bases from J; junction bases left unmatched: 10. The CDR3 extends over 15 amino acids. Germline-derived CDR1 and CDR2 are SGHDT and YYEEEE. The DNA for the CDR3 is TGTGCCAGCAGCTGGGAACCACAGGGGGCGGGCGAGCAGTACTTC. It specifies CASSWEPQGAGEQYF. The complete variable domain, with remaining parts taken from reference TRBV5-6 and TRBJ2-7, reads DAGVTQSPTHLIKTRGQQVTLRCSPKSGHDTVSWYQQALGQGPQFIFQYYEEEERQRGNFPDRFSGHQFPNYSSELNVNALLLGDSALYLCASSWEPQGAGEQYFGPGTRLTVT.

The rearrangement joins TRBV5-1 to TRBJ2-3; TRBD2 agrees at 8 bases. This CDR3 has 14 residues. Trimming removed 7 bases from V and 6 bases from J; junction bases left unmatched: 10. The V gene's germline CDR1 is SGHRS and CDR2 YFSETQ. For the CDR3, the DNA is TGCGCCAGCTCGACCGGGGGGGCCCGGGATACGCAGTATTTT. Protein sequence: CASSTGGARDTQYF.

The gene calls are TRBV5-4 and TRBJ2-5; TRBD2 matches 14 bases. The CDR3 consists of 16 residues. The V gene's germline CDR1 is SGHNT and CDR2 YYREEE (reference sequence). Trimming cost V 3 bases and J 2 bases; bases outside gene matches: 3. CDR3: CASSSGLAGDQETQYF. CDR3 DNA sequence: TGTGCCAGCAGCTCGGGACTAGCGGGGGATCAAGAGACCCAGTACTTC.

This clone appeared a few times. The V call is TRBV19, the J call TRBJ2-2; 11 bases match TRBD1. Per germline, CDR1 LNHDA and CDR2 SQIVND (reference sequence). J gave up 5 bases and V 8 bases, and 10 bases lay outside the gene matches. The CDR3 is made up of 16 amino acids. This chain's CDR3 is CASRWAGTGGTGELFF. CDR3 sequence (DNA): TGTGCCAGTCGCTGGGCCGGGACAGGGGGAACCGGGGAGCTGTTTTTT.

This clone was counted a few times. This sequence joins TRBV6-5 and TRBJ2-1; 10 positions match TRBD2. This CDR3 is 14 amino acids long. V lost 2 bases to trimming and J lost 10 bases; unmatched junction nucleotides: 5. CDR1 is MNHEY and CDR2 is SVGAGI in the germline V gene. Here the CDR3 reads CASSYELAGREQFF. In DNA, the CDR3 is TGTGCCAGCAGTTACGAACTAGCGGGGAGGGAGCAGTTCTTC.

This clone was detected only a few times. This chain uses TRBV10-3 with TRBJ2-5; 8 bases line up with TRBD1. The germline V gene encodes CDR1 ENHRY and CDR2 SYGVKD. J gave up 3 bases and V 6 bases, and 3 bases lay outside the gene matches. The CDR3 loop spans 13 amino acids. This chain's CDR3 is CAISPGGKETQYF. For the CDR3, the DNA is TGTGCCATCAGCCCAGGGGGCAAAGAGACCCAGTACTTC.

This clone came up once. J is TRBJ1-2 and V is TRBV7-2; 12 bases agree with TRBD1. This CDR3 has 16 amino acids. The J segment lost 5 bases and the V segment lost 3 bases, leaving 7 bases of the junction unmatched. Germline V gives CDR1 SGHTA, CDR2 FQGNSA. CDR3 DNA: TGTGCCAGCAGCTTTTTCTTGGGACAGGGGGCTTATGGCTACACCTTC. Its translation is CASSFFLGQGAYGYTF.

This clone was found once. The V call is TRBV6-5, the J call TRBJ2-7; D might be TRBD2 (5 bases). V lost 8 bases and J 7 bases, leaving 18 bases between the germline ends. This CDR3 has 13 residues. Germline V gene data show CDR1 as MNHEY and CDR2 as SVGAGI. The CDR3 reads CASAGGPAGEQYF. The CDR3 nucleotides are TGTGCCAGCGCGGGTGGGCCAGCCGGGGAGCAGTACTTC.

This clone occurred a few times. The CDR3 region has the DNA TGCGCCAGCAGTGAGCAGGGGGCTAAGCAGCCCCAGCATTTT. Its protein is CASSEQGAKQPQHF. The genes are TRBV10-2 and TRBJ1-5; 8 nucleotides line up with TRBD1. Germline CDR1 reads WSHSY; CDR2 reads SAAADI. The length of the CDR3 is 14 residues. The J segment lost 7 bases and the V segment lost 2 bases, leaving 4 bases of the junction unmatched.

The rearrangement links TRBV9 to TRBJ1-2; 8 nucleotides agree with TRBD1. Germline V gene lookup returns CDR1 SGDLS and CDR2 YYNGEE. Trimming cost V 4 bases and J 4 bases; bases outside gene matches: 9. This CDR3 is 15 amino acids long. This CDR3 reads CASSLGQGPLYGYTF. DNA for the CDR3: TGTGCCAGCAGCCTAGGACAGGGCCCTCTCTATGGCTACACCTTC. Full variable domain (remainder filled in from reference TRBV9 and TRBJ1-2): DSGVTQTPKHLITATGQRVTLRCSPRSGDLSVYWYQQSLDQGLQFLIQYYNGEERAKGNILERFSAQQFPDLHSELNLSSLELGDSALYFCASSLGQGPLYGYTFGSGTRLTVV.

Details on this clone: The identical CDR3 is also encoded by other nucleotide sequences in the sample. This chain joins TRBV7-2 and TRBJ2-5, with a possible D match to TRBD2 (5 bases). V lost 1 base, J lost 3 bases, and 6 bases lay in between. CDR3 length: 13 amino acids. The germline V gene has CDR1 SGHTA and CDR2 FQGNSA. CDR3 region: CASSLVREETQYF. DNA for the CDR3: TGTGCCAGCAGCTTAGTGAGGGAAGAGACCCAGTACTTC.

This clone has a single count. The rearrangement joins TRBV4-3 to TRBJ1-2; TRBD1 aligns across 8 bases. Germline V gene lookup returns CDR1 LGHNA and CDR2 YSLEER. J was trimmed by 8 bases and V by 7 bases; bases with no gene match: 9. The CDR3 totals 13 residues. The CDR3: CASTPEGTGGYTF. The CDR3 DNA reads TGCGCCAGCACCCCCGAAGGGACAGGCGGCTACACCTTC.